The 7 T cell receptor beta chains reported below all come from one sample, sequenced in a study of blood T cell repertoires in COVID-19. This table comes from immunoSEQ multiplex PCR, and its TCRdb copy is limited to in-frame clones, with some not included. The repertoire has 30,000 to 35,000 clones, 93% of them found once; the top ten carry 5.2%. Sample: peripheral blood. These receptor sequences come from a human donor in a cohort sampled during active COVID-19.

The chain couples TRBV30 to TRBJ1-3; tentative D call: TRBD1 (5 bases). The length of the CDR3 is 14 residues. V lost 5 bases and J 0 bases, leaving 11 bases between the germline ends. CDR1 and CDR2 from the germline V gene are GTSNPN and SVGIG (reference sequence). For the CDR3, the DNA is TGTGCCTGGTCATGGGGGGACTCTGGAAACACCATATATTTT. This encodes CAWSWGDSGNTIYF.

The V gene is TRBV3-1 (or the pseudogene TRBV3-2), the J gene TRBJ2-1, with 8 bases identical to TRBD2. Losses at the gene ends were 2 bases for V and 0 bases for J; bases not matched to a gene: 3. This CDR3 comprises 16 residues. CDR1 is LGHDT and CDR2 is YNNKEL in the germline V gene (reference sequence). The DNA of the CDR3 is TGTGCCAGCAGCCAAAGCGGGAGACCCTCCTACAATGAGCAGTTCTTC. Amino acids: CASSQSGRPSYNEQFF.

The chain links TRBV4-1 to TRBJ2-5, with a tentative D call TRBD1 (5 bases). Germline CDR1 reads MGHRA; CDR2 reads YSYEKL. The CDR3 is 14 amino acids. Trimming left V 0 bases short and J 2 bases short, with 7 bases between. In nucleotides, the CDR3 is TGCGCCAGCAGCCAAGAACGGACACAAGAGACCCAGTACTTC. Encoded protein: CASSQERTQETQYF.

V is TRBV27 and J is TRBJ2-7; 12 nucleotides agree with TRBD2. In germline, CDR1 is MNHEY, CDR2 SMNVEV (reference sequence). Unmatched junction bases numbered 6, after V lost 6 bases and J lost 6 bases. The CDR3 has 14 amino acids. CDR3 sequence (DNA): TGTGCCAGCAGCTGGACTAGCGGGGCGCCCGAGCAGTACTTC. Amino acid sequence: CASSWTSGAPEQYF.

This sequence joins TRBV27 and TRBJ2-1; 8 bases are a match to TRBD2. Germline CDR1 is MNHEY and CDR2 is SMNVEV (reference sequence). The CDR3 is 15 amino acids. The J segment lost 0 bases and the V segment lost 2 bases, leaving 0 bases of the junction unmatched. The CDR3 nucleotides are TGTGCCAGCAGTTTAAGCGGGGGCTCCTACAATGAGCAGTTCTTC. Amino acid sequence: CASSLSGGSYNEQFF.

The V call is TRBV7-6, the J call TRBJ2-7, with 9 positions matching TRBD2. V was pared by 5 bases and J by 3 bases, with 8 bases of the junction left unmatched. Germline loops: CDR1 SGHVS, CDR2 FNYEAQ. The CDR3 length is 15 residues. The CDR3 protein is CASSNPGTSNYEQYF. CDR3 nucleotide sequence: TGTGCCAGCAGCAACCCCGGGACTAGCAACTACGAGCAGTACTTC.

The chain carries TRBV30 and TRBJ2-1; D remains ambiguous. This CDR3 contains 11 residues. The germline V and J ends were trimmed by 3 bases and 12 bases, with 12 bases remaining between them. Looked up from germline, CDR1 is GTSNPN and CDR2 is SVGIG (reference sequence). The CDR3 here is CAWSLDSGQFF. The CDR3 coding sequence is TGTGCCTGGAGCCTCGACTCGGGGCAGTTCTTC.